A single sample gave rise to the 8 T cell receptor beta chains below, sequenced in a study of blood T cell repertoires in COVID-19. TCRdb keeps only in-frame clones here, not all; method: immunoSEQ multiplex PCR. Among some 190,000 clones listed, around 76% were seen once. Material: peripheral blood. The receptors were sampled from a woman between 50 and 59 years old with active or convalescent COVID-19.

This rearrangement joins TRBV2 to TRBJ2-3, with 8 bases lining up with TRBD1. CDR1 SNHLY and CDR2 FYNNEI come from the germline V gene. The CDR3 is 15 residues long. The ends lost 8 bases at V and 2 bases at J; junction bases unmatched: 9. The CDR3 DNA is TGTGCCAGCTCGAAAGGACAGGGCTCCACAGATACGCAGTATTTT. Translation: CASSKGQGSTDTQYF.

The genes are TRBV30 and TRBJ2-5, with D possibly matching TRBD2 (5 bases). The V gene lost 3 bases and the J gene lost 2 bases, with 10 bases spanning the gap. Germline V gene data show CDR1 as GTSNPN and CDR2 as SVGIG (reference sequence). The CDR3 extends over 13 amino acids. DNA of the CDR3: TGTGCCTGGAGCCCAAGGGAGCAAGAGACCCAGTACTTC. Amino acid sequence: CAWSPREQETQYF.

The rearrangement links TRBV6-6 to TRBJ1-1; D might be TRBD1 (5 bases). Per germline, CDR1 MNHNY and CDR2 SVGAGI (reference sequence). The CDR3 is 14 amino acids. V was cut by 10 bases and J by 1 base, with 16 bases left in between. CDR3 sequence: CAINRAGTNTEAFF. The CDR3 DNA reads TGTGCCATAAACCGGGCGGGGACGAACACTGAAGCTTTCTTT.

The chain links TRBV11-2 to TRBJ2-7, with unresolved D. The CDR3 totals 15 residues. Germline values: CDR1 SGHAT, CDR2 FQNNGV. The V end lost 5 bases, the J end lost 2 bases, and 16 bases lay between the germline ends. This chain's CDR3 is CASSPQAPGPYEQYF. CDR3 nucleotides: TGTGCCAGCAGCCCCCAAGCCCCAGGTCCCTACGAGCAGTACTTC. The full variable domain, in which reference TRBV11-2 and TRBJ2-7 provide the parts outside the CDR3, is EAGVAQSPRYKIIEKRQSVAFWCNPISGHATLYWYQQILGQGPKLLIQFQNNGVVDDSQLPKDRFSAERLKGVDSTLKIQPAKLEDSAVYLCASSPQAPGPYEQYFGPGTRLTVT.

To note about this clone: The sample has other DNA sequences that encode this CDR3 too. V gene TRBV12-3 or TRBV12-4 combines with J gene TRBJ1-2; D is unclear. Trimming stripped 1 base from V and 3 bases from J, with 6 bases between. This CDR3 region has 13 residues. Here the CDR3 reads CASSLDRYYGYTF. The DNA of the CDR3 is TGTGCCAGCAGTTTAGACAGATACTATGGCTACACCTTC.

V is TRBV5-7 and J is TRBJ2-5; 10 bases are a match to TRBD2. TRBV5-7 is designated an ORF whose function remains uncertain. The CDR3 is made up of 16 amino acids. Trimming took 0 bases from V and 3 from J; bases not matched to a gene: 5. CDR3 coding DNA: TGTGCCAGCAGCTTGGAGCGGGAGGGGGAGAAAGAGACCCAGTACTTC. Protein: CASSLEREGEKETQYF.

The chain employs TRBV7-2 and TRBJ2-7; 7 bases match TRBD2. Germline V gene sequence: CDR1 SGHTA, CDR2 FQGNSA. With 5 bases clipped from V and 0 bases from J, the junction kept 16 bases outside the gene matches. The CDR3 length is 18 residues. The CDR3 nucleotides read TGTGCCAGCAGCCTAAGGGCGTCTAGCGGACAATACTCCTACGAGCAGTACTTC. Translation gives CASSLRASSGQYSYEQYF.

This chain joins TRBV3-1 (or the pseudogene TRBV3-2) and TRBJ2-1; TRBD2 is a possible D gene (7 bases). The CDR3 is 16 amino acids. Germline V gene data show CDR1 as LGHDT and CDR2 as YNNKEL (reference sequence). Trimming pared 0 bases from V and 4 bases from J, leaving 13 bases between. DNA for the CDR3: TGTGCCAGCAGCCAAGAGGGGGGGGGCTGGTACAATGAGCAGTTCTTC. Translation gives CASSQEGGGWYNEQFF.